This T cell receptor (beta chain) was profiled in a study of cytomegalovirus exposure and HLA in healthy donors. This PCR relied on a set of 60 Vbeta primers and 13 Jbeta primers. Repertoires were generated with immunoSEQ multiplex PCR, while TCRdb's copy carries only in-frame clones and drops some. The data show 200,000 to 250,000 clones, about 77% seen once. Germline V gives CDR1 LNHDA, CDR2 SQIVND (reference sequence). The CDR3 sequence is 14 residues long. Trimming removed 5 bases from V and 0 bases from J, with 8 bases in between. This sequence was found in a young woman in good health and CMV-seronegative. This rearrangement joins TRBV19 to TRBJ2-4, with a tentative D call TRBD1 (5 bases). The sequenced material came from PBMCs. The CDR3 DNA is TGTGCCAGTAGTGTTACAGGAGCCAAAAACATTCAGTACTTC. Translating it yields CASSVTGAKNIQYF.